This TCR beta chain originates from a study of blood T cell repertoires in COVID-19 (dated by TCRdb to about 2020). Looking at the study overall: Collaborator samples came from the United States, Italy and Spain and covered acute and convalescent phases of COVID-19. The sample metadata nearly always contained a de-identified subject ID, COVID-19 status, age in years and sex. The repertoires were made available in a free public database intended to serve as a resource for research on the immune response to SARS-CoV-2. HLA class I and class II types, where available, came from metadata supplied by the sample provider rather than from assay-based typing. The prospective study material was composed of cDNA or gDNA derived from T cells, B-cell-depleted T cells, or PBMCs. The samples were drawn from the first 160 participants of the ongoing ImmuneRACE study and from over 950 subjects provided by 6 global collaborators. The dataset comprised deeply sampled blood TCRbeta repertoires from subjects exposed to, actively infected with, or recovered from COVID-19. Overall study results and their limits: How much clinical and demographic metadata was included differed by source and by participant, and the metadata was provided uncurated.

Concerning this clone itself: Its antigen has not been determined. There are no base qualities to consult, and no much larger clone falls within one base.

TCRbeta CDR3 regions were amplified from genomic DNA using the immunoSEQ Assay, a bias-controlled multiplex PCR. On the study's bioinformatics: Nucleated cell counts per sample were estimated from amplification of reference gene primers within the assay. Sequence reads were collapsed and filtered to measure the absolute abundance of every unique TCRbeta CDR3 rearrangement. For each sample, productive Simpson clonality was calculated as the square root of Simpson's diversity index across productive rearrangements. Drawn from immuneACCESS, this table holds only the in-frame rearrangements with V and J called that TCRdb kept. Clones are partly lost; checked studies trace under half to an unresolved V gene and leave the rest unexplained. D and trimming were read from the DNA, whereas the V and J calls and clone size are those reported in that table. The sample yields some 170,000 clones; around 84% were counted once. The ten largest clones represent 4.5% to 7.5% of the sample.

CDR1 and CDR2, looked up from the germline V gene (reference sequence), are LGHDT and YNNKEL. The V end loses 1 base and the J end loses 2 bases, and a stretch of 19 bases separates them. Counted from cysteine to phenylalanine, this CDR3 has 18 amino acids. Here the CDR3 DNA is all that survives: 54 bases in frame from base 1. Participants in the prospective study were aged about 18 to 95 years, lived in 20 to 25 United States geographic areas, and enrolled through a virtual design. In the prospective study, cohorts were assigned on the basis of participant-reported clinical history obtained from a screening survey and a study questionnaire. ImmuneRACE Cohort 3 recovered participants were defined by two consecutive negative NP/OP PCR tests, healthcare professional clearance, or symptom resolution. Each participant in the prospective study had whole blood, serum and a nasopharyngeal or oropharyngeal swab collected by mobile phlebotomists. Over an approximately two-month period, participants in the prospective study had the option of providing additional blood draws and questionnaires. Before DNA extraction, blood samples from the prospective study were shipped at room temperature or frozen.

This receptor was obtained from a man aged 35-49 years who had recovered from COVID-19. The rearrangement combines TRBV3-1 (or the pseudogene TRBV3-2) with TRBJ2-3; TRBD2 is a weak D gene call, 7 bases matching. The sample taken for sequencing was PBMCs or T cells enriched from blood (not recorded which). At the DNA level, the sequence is TGTGCCAGCAGCCAAGGAGATTTCGCGGGGGCGATCACAGATACGCAGTATTTT. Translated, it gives CASSQGDFAGAITDTQYF.